This is a list of T cell receptor beta chains from one sample in a study of blood T cells in healthy people across ages. TCRdb re-derived calls from the 5' RACE reads in MiXCR, one entry per CDR3 protein. The table shows approximately 700,000 distinct CDR3 sequences, with about 32% occurring only once. The sample comprised blood. These receptors originate from a woman older than 75 in good health. CDR3s include the opening cysteine and the closing phenylalanine or tryptophan. Each record gives: D gene, CDR3 length, V gene, clone size, J gene, CDR3 DNA, CDR3 protein. A D gene is named only where the DNA matches it firmly. Only some rows state a clone size, as once, few, many or a class for expanded clones.

D gene: NA
CDR3 length: 14
V gene: TRBV7-3
clone size: many
J gene: TRBJ2-2
CDR3 DNA: TGTGCCAGCAGCTTCCTCGGAGACACCGGGGAGCTGTTTTTT
CDR3 protein: CASSFLGDTGELFF

D gene: NA
CDR3 length: 17
V gene: TRBV20-1
clone size: few
J gene: TRBJ1-5
CDR3 DNA: TGCAGTGCTAGATCGGGGGAGGGGTTCACGGGCAATCAGCCCCAGCATTTT
CDR3 protein: CSARSGEGFTGNQPQHF

D gene: NA
CDR3 length: 16
V gene: TRBV20-1
clone size: NA
J gene: TRBJ1-3
CDR3 DNA: TGCAGTGCTAGAGATTGGGCGGCCAGCTCTGGAAACACCATATATTTT
CDR3 protein: CSARDWAASSGNTIYF

D gene: TRBD1
CDR3 length: 12
V gene: TRBV28
clone size: NA
J gene: TRBJ1-1
CDR3 DNA: TGTGCCAGCATCCCGGACAGGGGGTTGGCTTTCTTT
CDR3 protein: CASIPDRGLAFF

D gene: TRBD1
CDR3 length: 13
V gene: TRBV29-1
clone size: few
J gene: TRBJ1-5
CDR3 DNA: TGCAGCGTGAGGACAGGGAACAATCAGCCCCAGCATTTT
CDR3 protein: CSVRTGNNQPQHF

D gene: TRBD2
CDR3 length: 14
V gene: TRBV18
clone size: NA
J gene: TRBJ2-1
CDR3 DNA: TGTGCCAGCTCACCGGGACTAAAATACAATGAGCAGTTCTTC
CDR3 protein: CASSPGLKYNEQFF

D gene: TRBD1
CDR3 length: 13
V gene: TRBV6-2/TRBV6-3
clone size: many
J gene: TRBJ2-2
CDR3 DNA: TGTGCCAGCAAATGGACAGGGACCGGGGAGCTGTTTTTT
CDR3 protein: CASKWTGTGELFF

D gene: TRBD2
CDR3 length: 17
V gene: TRBV7-9
clone size: NA
J gene: TRBJ2-5
CDR3 DNA: TGTGCCAGCAGCCCAAGACCCCGGACTAGCGGCCAAGAGACCCAGTACTTC
CDR3 protein: CASSPRPRTSGQETQYF

D gene: NA
CDR3 length: 15
V gene: TRBV21-1
clone size: many
J gene: TRBJ2-7
CDR3 DNA: TGTGCCAGCACCGCGGGACAGGGGGCCCCGAACGAGCAGTACTTC
CDR3 protein: CASTAGQGAPNEQYF

D gene: NA
CDR3 length: 13
V gene: TRBV6-1
clone size: NA
J gene: TRBJ1-1
CDR3 DNA: TGTGCCAGCAGTGGGGTGAAGAACACTGAAGCTTTCTTT
CDR3 protein: CASSGVKNTEAFF

D gene: NA
CDR3 length: 11
V gene: TRBV3-1
clone size: many
J gene: TRBJ2-7
CDR3 DNA: TGTGCCAGCAGCGCAAAATACGAGCAGTACTTC
CDR3 protein: CASSAKYEQYF

D gene: NA
CDR3 length: 13
V gene: TRBV4-1
clone size: NA
J gene: TRBJ2-5
CDR3 DNA: TGCGCCGGCAGCCAAGGACAGTGGGAGACCCAGTACTTC
CDR3 protein: CAGSQGQWETQYF

D gene: NA
CDR3 length: 12
V gene: TRBV30
clone size: many
J gene: TRBJ1-5
CDR3 DNA: TGTGCCTGGAGTGGTAGCAATCAGCCCCAGCATTTT
CDR3 protein: CAWSGSNQPQHF

D gene: NA
CDR3 length: 14
V gene: TRBV4-2
clone size: many
J gene: TRBJ2-3
CDR3 DNA: TGTGCCAGCAGCCAAGATGGTAGCGTGGATACGCAGTATTTT
CDR3 protein: CASSQDGSVDTQYF

D gene: NA
CDR3 length: 11
V gene: TRBV14
clone size: many
J gene: TRBJ1-1
CDR3 DNA: TGCGCCAGCAGAGGAAACACTGAAGCTTTCTTT
CDR3 protein: CASRGNTEAFF

D gene: NA
CDR3 length: 15
V gene: TRBV11-2
clone size: many
J gene: TRBJ2-3
CDR3 DNA: TGTGCCAGCAGCTTAGCGAGGGGGGACACAGATACGCAGTATTTT
CDR3 protein: CASSLARGDTDTQYF

D gene: TRBD2
CDR3 length: 16
V gene: TRBV7-2
clone size: once
J gene: TRBJ2-3
CDR3 DNA: TGTGCCAGCAGCTTAGCGCGACTAGCGGGCACAGATACGCAGTATTTT
CDR3 protein: CASSLARLAGTDTQYF

D gene: NA
CDR3 length: 14
V gene: TRBV7-2
clone size: many
J gene: TRBJ2-5
CDR3 DNA: TGTGCCAGCAGCTTAGTCGGGGGAGAAGAGACCCAGTACTTC
CDR3 protein: CASSLVGGEETQYF

D gene: NA
CDR3 length: 15
V gene: TRBV27
clone size: NA
J gene: TRBJ1-4
CDR3 DNA: TGTGCCAGCAGTCCTTTGGGGGTGTCTAATGAAAAACTGTTTTTT
CDR3 protein: CASSPLGVSNEKLFF

D gene: NA
CDR3 length: 15
V gene: TRBV5-5
clone size: NA
J gene: TRBJ2-7
CDR3 DNA: TGTGCCAGCAGCCCTCGGGTAGGGCAGACCTACGAGCAGTACTTC
CDR3 protein: CASSPRVGQTYEQYF

D gene: NA
CDR3 length: 13
V gene: TRBV7-9
clone size: NA
J gene: TRBJ2-5
CDR3 DNA: TGTGCCAGCAGCCCTCCTTTCCAAGAGACCCAGTACTTC
CDR3 protein: CASSPPFQETQYF

D gene: TRBD1
CDR3 length: 14
V gene: TRBV12-3/TRBV12-4
clone size: NA
J gene: TRBJ1-5
CDR3 DNA: TGTGCCAGCAGTCCAGGAGGGGGCGGGCAGCCCCAGCATTTT
CDR3 protein: CASSPGGGGQPQHF

D gene: TRBD1
CDR3 length: 15
V gene: TRBV28
clone size: NA
J gene: TRBJ2-7
CDR3 DNA: TGTGCCAGCACCCGCGCCGGGACAGGGAACTACGAGCAGTACTTC
CDR3 protein: CASTRAGTGNYEQYF

D gene: NA
CDR3 length: 14
V gene: TRBV29-1
clone size: many
J gene: TRBJ1-2
CDR3 DNA: TGCAGCGTTTACGGGGGCACCGCTAACTATGGCTACACCTTC
CDR3 protein: CSVYGGTANYGYTF

D gene: NA
CDR3 length: 16
V gene: TRBV14
clone size: few
J gene: TRBJ2-2
CDR3 DNA: TGTGCCAGCAGCCAACTACAGGGTTCGAACACCGGGGAGCTGTTTTTT
CDR3 protein: CASSQLQGSNTGELFF

D gene: NA
CDR3 length: 12
V gene: TRBV10-3
clone size: many
J gene: TRBJ2-7
CDR3 DNA: TGTGCCATCAGTGATACCGCGGCCGAGCAGTACTTC
CDR3 protein: CAISDTAAEQYF

D gene: NA
CDR3 length: 15
V gene: TRBV25-1
clone size: many
J gene: TRBJ1-2
CDR3 DNA: TGTGCCAGCAGTGAGCCAGGGAAAGCTAACTATGGCTACACCTTC
CDR3 protein: CASSEPGKANYGYTF

D gene: NA
CDR3 length: 15
V gene: TRBV14
clone size: NA
J gene: TRBJ1-6
CDR3 DNA: TGTGCCAGCAGCCAAGATTGGCTCGGGGATTCACCCCGCCACTTT
CDR3 protein: CASSQDWLGDSPRHF

D gene: NA
CDR3 length: 18
V gene: TRBV20-1
clone size: few
J gene: TRBJ1-5
CDR3 DNA: TGCAGTGCTTGGAGTCCCCCCTCACAGGTGGGGAGCAATCAGCCCCAGCATTTT
CDR3 protein: CSAWSPPSQVGSNQPQHF

D gene: TRBD1
CDR3 length: 14
V gene: TRBV28
clone size: many
J gene: TRBJ1-4
CDR3 DNA: TGTGCCAGCAGGAGAGACAGGGGTAATGAAAAACTGTTTTTT
CDR3 protein: CASRRDRGNEKLFF

D gene: NA
CDR3 length: 15
V gene: TRBV6-6
clone size: NA
J gene: TRBJ1-5
CDR3 DNA: TGTGCCAGCAGTTACTCCAGGGCAGAGGGTCAGCCCCAGCATTTT
CDR3 protein: CASSYSRAEGQPQHF

D gene: NA
CDR3 length: 13
V gene: TRBV4-2
clone size: NA
J gene: TRBJ2-5
CDR3 DNA: TGTGCCAGCAGCCAAGATCTAAGGCGTGGGATCTACTTC
CDR3 protein: CASSQDLRRGIYF

D gene: NA
CDR3 length: 14
V gene: TRBV5-1
clone size: few
J gene: TRBJ1-1
CDR3 DNA: TGCGCCAGCAGCAAACGGACAGTGAACACTGAAGCTTTCTTT
CDR3 protein: CASSKRTVNTEAFF

D gene: TRBD2
CDR3 length: 14
V gene: TRBV6-5
clone size: many
J gene: TRBJ2-7
CDR3 DNA: TGTGCCAGCAGTGCGGGGGGGGGAAGCTACGAGCAGTACTTC
CDR3 protein: CASSAGGGSYEQYF

D gene: TRBD1
CDR3 length: 15
V gene: TRBV25-1
clone size: few
J gene: TRBJ1-2
CDR3 DNA: TGTGCCAGCAGGAAAACAGGGGGGTTCCTCTATGGCTACACCTTC
CDR3 protein: CASRKTGGFLYGYTF

D gene: NA
CDR3 length: 13
V gene: TRBV7-8
clone size: once
J gene: TRBJ1-1
CDR3 DNA: TGTGCCAGCCTCCGGGAGATGAACACTGAAGCTTTCTTT
CDR3 protein: CASLREMNTEAFF

D gene: NA
CDR3 length: 14
V gene: TRBV5-4
clone size: few
J gene: TRBJ2-7
CDR3 DNA: TGTGCCAGCAGCTCGTCTTTACCCTCCTACGAGCAGTACTTC
CDR3 protein: CASSSSLPSYEQYF

D gene: TRBD1
CDR3 length: 16
V gene: TRBV5-4
clone size: few
J gene: TRBJ1-2
CDR3 DNA: TGTGCCAGCAGCTTGGCCCTCGGGACAGGGGTGATAGTCTACACCTTC
CDR3 protein: CASSLALGTGVIVYTF

D gene: NA
CDR3 length: 14
V gene: TRBV6-6
clone size: many
J gene: TRBJ2-7
CDR3 DNA: TGTGCCAGCAGTTACTCCCGTGGGTCCTACGAGCAGTACTTC
CDR3 protein: CASSYSRGSYEQYF

D gene: NA
CDR3 length: 14
V gene: TRBV7-9
clone size: many
J gene: TRBJ2-3
CDR3 DNA: TGTGCCAGCAGCCCCCCTGGAGAAGGGAATACGCAGTATTTT
CDR3 protein: CASSPPGEGNTQYF

D gene: TRBD1
CDR3 length: 14
V gene: TRBV7-9
clone size: NA
J gene: TRBJ2-7
CDR3 DNA: TGTGCCAGCAGCCTGGGACAGGGGAGTAACGAGCAGTACTTC
CDR3 protein: CASSLGQGSNEQYF

D gene: NA
CDR3 length: 16
V gene: TRBV7-9
clone size: NA
J gene: TRBJ2-3
CDR3 DNA: TGTGCCAGCAGCACCGTGGGGACCGTTAGCACAGATACGCAGTATTTT
CDR3 protein: CASSTVGTVSTDTQYF

D gene: TRBD1
CDR3 length: 18
V gene: TRBV4-2
clone size: once
J gene: TRBJ2-3
CDR3 DNA: TGTGCCAGCAGCCAAGCTGGACAGGGGCAAACGGGGGAAGATACGCAGTATTTT
CDR3 protein: CASSQAGQGQTGEDTQYF

D gene: TRBD2
CDR3 length: 17
V gene: TRBV4-2
clone size: many
J gene: TRBJ2-7
CDR3 DNA: TGTGCCAGCAGCCAAGAGTGGACTAGCGGGGACCGCTACGAGCAGTACTTC
CDR3 protein: CASSQEWTSGDRYEQYF

D gene: NA
CDR3 length: 15
V gene: TRBV11-2
clone size: few
J gene: TRBJ2-1
CDR3 DNA: TGTGCCAGCAGCTTATGTGAGGGGGGCCGCAATGAGCAGTTCTTC
CDR3 protein: CASSLCEGGRNEQFF

D gene: NA
CDR3 length: 15
V gene: TRBV7-2
clone size: once
J gene: TRBJ2-2
CDR3 DNA: TGTGCCAGCAGCTTTGAAGGGATGGTCACCGGGGAGCTGTTTTTT
CDR3 protein: CASSFEGMVTGELFF

D gene: NA
CDR3 length: 14
V gene: TRBV5-1
clone size: NA
J gene: TRBJ1-5
CDR3 DNA: TGCGCCAGCAGCTTGGGATTCGGTGCTCAGCCCCAGCATTTT
CDR3 protein: CASSLGFGAQPQHF

D gene: NA
CDR3 length: 14
V gene: TRBV7-8
clone size: many
J gene: TRBJ2-3
CDR3 DNA: TGTGCCAGCGAGACACGCGGGCGCGGAGATACGCAGTATTTT
CDR3 protein: CASETRGRGDTQYF

D gene: NA
CDR3 length: 12
V gene: TRBV28
clone size: NA
J gene: TRBJ1-1
CDR3 DNA: TGTGCCAGCAGGCTCGGGGGGTCTGAAGCTTTCTTT
CDR3 protein: CASRLGGSEAFF

D gene: NA
CDR3 length: 14
V gene: TRBV5-1
clone size: many
J gene: TRBJ1-5
CDR3 DNA: TGCGCCAGCAGCCGGGACGGGGCGGATCAGCCCCAGCATTTT
CDR3 protein: CASSRDGADQPQHF

D gene: TRBD2
CDR3 length: 16
V gene: TRBV20-1
clone size: few
J gene: TRBJ2-7
CDR3 DNA: TGCAGTGCGCGGCCCCTAGCGGGAGGAGACTCCTACGAGCAGTACTTC
CDR3 protein: CSARPLAGGDSYEQYF

D gene: NA
CDR3 length: 14
V gene: TRBV7-2
clone size: many
J gene: TRBJ1-2
CDR3 DNA: TGTGCCAGCAGCTTTCAAAGGGGTGGGGATGGCTACACCTTC
CDR3 protein: CASSFQRGGDGYTF

D gene: TRBD2
CDR3 length: 16
V gene: TRBV5-6
clone size: NA
J gene: TRBJ2-7
CDR3 DNA: TGTGCCAGCAGCCCTGGTATGAGCGGGACCTCCTACGAGCAGTACTTC
CDR3 protein: CASSPGMSGTSYEQYF

D gene: TRBD1
CDR3 length: 16
V gene: TRBV12-3/TRBV12-4
clone size: NA
J gene: TRBJ2-1
CDR3 DNA: TGTGCCAGCAGTCTCATATCCGGGACAGGGTTTCATGAGCAGTTCTTC
CDR3 protein: CASSLISGTGFHEQFF

D gene: NA
CDR3 length: 14
V gene: TRBV6-2/TRBV6-3
clone size: many
J gene: TRBJ2-7
CDR3 DNA: TGTGCCAGCAGTTCCCGGGTTTTCTCCTACGAGCAGTACTTC
CDR3 protein: CASSSRVFSYEQYF